This T cell receptor (beta chain) was sequenced during a study of identical twins. The ends lost 1 base at V and 4 bases at J; junction bases unmatched: 6. The CDR3 contains 16 residues. Study-wide points: Fewer insertions marked abundant cord blood beta clonotypes; young adult naive trended weakly, memory not at all.

The sample holds a few counts of this clonotype. Its antigen is still unknown. TCRdb processed the 5' RACE reads anew with MiXCR; each CDR3 protein has one entry. The data show more than 400,000 distinct CDR3 sequences, 13% to 15% seen once. These sequences were also reported in another study, on yellow fever vaccine responses in identical twins.

The V and J genes are TRBV12-3 or TRBV12-4 and TRBJ2-5; 10 bases are shared with TRBD2. The origin of this receptor is a woman younger than 30 in good health. The specimen sequenced was CD4+ T cells sorted from blood. The CDR3 reads CASSLVLLAGVETQYF. The DNA of the CDR3 is TGTGCCAGCAGTTTAGTTTTGCTAGCGGGAGTAGAGACCCAGTACTTC.